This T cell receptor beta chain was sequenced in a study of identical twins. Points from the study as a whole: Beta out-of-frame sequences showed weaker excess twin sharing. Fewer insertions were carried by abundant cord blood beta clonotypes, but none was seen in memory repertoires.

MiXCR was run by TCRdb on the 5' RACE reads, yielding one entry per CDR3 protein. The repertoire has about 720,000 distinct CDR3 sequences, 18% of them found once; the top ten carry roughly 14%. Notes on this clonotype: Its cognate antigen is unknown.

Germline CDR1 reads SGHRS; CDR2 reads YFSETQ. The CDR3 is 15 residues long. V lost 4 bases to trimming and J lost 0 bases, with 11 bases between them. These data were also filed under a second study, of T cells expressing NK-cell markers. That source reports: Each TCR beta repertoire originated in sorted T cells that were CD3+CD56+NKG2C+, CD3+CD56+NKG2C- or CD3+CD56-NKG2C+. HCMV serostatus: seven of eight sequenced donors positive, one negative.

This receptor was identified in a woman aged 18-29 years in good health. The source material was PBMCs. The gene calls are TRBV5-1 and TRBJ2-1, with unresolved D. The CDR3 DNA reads TGCGCCAGCAGCGGTGTAGCTTCCTCCTACAATGAGCAGTTCTTC. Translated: CASSGVASSYNEQFF.